This entry describes one T cell receptor (beta chain). The clone's antigen remains unknown. The input lacks base qualities; no much larger clone sits a single base away. The entire amount of isolated RNA was reverse transcribed using the High Capacity cDNA Reverse Transcription Kit, so the sequenced TCRB transcripts were expressed ones. Deep immunoSEQ sequencing was performed on naive, central memory and regulatory T cell samples, with an average of about 3.57 million total reads per sample. After sorted cells were lysed in RLT buffer, RNA was extracted with DNase-treated RNeasy Micro or Mini kits, with the choice depending on cell number. To prevent cross-contamination, each cell subset was processed individually, whereas patient and healthy donor samples were processed jointly. The immunoSEQ multiplex PCR was used to amplify TCRB sequences from cDNA, yielding 87-bp fragments that span the CDR3 region. Sequencing of the amplicons was done on the Illumina HiSeq platform. The authors processed their data as follows. Synthetic template baselines were used to correct PCR bias computationally, reads within Hamming distance 2 were collapsed, and singletons that could not be merged were discarded. By aligning reads against IMGT, V, D and J genes, CDR3 length, and insertions or deletions at six rearrangement sites were assigned. Clonotype counts were normalized to sorted cell number within each subset before computing true diversity and Gini coefficients with the tcR R package. The overlap coefficient, calculated on TCRB nucleotide sequences, was used to quantify repertoire sharing. The clones in this table, taken by TCRdb from immuneACCESS, are in-frame only. Not every clone is retained; where verified, under half of the shortfall comes from an unresolved V gene, and the cause of the rest is unknown. V and J calls and clone size are given by that table; D and trimming were obtained from the DNA. The sample records 60,000 to 75,000 clones, about three fifths of which are singletons. The biggest ten clones account for about 2.2% of the sample.

The data are from a study of beta chain features in type 1 diabetes (dated by TCRdb to the late 2010s). About the investigation overall: Mean age, gender distribution, total cell number and subset yield did not differ between patients and healthy donors. A total of roughly 99,000,000 sorted cells were examined across all samples, and the number of cells per subset was strongly correlated with RNA yield. The study compared the TCRB repertoires of sorted circulating CD4+ T cell subsets in recently diagnosed type 1 diabetes patients with those in matched healthy donors. Whereas all 28 donors provided naive and central memory subsets, regulatory and stem cell-like memory subsets were isolated from just 8 patients and roughly eight healthy donors.

Each donor gave one peripheral blood draw, roughly 120 mL on average, collected into heparinised tubes. Naive, central memory, regulatory and stem cell-like memory CD4+ T cells were sorted on a BD FACSAria II using a panel including CD45RO, CCR7, CD25, CD127, CD95 and CD27. All sorted populations exceeded 98% purity. PBMCs were separated immediately by Lymphoprep density gradient centrifugation and were stained directly, without being cultured. To minimize batch effects, samples were stained and sorted in pairs, one healthy donor with one patient per experiment. Findings and caveats that apply to the study as a whole: At VDJ recombination sites, type 1 diabetes patients had fewer insertions and more deleted nucleotides, which implies abnormalities in thymic rearrangement. Shorter templates might be favored by PCR, yet because patient and control samples were amplified and corrected together, any such skew would affect both groups equally. A moderate but significant shortening of TCRB CDR3 length was observed in type 1 diabetes patients in all four CD4+ subsets. Naive, central memory and regulatory TCRB repertoires appeared to be more alike among patients than among healthy donors. Sequencing cDNA rather than genomic DNA could over-represent highly expressing activated cells, although activation and CD3 levels did not differ between groups. Only small numbers of individuals were included in the HLA sub-analyses, which left unresolved whether HLA type had any influence on TCRB rearrangement.

The sample was Tregs from blood. The cell subset or site label here, explained by the study, means: regulatory CD4+ T cells. The sequence came from a woman aged 18-35 years in good health.

CDR3 sequence: CASRDWTSGELFF. DNA sequence: TGTGCCAGCAGAGACTGGACAAGCGGGGAGCTGTTTTTT. This sequence uses TRBV2 and TRBJ2-2, with TRBD1 perhaps the D gene, on 5 matching bases. Via the germline V gene, CDR1 is SNHLY and CDR2 FYNNEI. The CDR3 covers 13 residues, taking in both the cysteine and the phenylalanine. Left in the record is the CDR3 DNA by itself, 39 bases read in frame from the first base. V and J are truncated by 6 bases and 7 bases respectively, leaving an intervening sequence of 12 bases.